A single sample is the source of the 29 T cell receptor beta chains below, sequenced in a study of blood T cell repertoires in COVID-19. Data came from immunoSEQ multiplex PCR; TCRdb stores just in-frame clones and leaves some out. The sample shows approximately 170,000 clones, 82% of them seen only once. Source material: peripheral blood. These receptors were collected from a woman of 80 years or more with active or convalescent COVID-19.

The chain couples TRBV3-1 (or the pseudogene TRBV3-2) to TRBJ2-7, with 9 bases identical to TRBD2. CDR1 is LGHDT and CDR2 is YNNKEL in the germline V gene (reference sequence). The CDR3 covers 16 residues. J lost 2 bases, V lost 1 base, and 6 bases had no gene match. The CDR3: CASSQANRLAAYEQYF. Written as DNA, the CDR3 is TGTGCCAGCAGCCAAGCTAACCGACTAGCGGCCTACGAGCAGTACTTC.

This clone was observed a single time. The genes are TRBV30 and TRBJ1-2; the D is unclear. This CDR3 is 12 amino acids long. Germline V gene data show CDR1 as GTSNPN and CDR2 as SVGIG (reference sequence). V was cut by 2 bases and J by 3 bases, with 7 bases left in between. The CDR3 nucleotides are TGTGCCTGGAGTTTAGGAGACTATGGCTACACCTTC. This codes for CAWSLGDYGYTF.

This sequence joins TRBV29-1 and TRBJ1-4; tentatively, D is TRBD1 (6 bases). The V and J ends lost 6 bases and 3 bases respectively, with 8 bases between them. The CDR3 length is 12 residues. Germline V gene sequence: CDR1 SQVTM, CDR2 ANQGSEA. The DNA of the CDR3 is TGCAGCGTACAGGGATCTAATGAAAAACTGTTTTTT. Encoded protein: CSVQGSNEKLFF.

In its sample, this clone was seen a few times. The chain is built from TRBV7-3 and TRBJ1-1; the D is unclear. CDR1 is SGHTA and CDR2 is FQGTGA in the germline V gene. Trimming stripped 5 bases from V and 4 bases from J, with 5 bases between. The CDR3 length is 11 residues. CDR3 nucleotides: TGTGCCAGCAGCAGCGGCACTGAAGCTTTCTTT. This gives the protein CASSSGTEAFF.

The gene calls are TRBV12-3 or TRBV12-4 and TRBJ2-1, with 7 bases matching TRBD1. Trimming took 8 bases from V and 1 from J; bases not matched to a gene: 2. CDR3 length: 13 amino acids. CDR3 bases: TGTGCCAGCCAGGACAGGTCCTACAATGAGCAGTTCTTC. It yields the protein CASQDRSYNEQFF.

The chain employs TRBV7-3 and TRBJ1-2, with 7 positions matching TRBD1. After removal of 5 bases from V and 4 bases from J, the junction contained 7 bases not matched to a gene. The CDR3 runs 14 residues. The germline V gene has CDR1 SGHTA and CDR2 FQGTGA. CDR3 DNA: TGTGCCAGCAGCAAAGGACAGGAGACCTATGGCTACACCTTC. This gives the protein CASSKGQETYGYTF.

This clone occurred once. V usage is TRBV24-1 and J usage is TRBJ1-5, with D unresolved. The CDR3 is 16 residues long. Germline V gene data show CDR1 as KGHDR and CDR2 as SFDVKD. The germline V and J ends were trimmed by 11 bases and 1 base, with 20 bases remaining between them. CDR3 sequence reads: CANINFRDWSNQPQHF. The CDR3 nucleotides read TGTGCCAACATCAACTTCCGGGATTGGAGCAATCAGCCCCAGCATTTT.

The chain uses TRBV4-1 and TRBJ2-3; 7 bases fit TRBD2. The germline V gene encodes CDR1 MGHRA and CDR2 YSYEKL. Trimming took 0 bases from V and 10 from J; bases not matched to a gene: 10. The CDR3 is made up of 15 amino acids. The CDR3 DNA is TGCGCCAGCAGCCAAGATAAGAGCGGGGAGCAGCCGCAGTATTTT. Translation gives CASSQDKSGEQPQYF.

The chain carries TRBV7-3 and TRBJ2-7, with D perhaps TRBD2 (6 bases). V gave up 4 bases and J gave up 2 bases, with 12 bases separating them. CDR1 and CDR2 from the germline V gene are SGHTA and FQGTGA. There are 14 residues in the CDR3. The CDR3 region is CASSSGLSTYEQYF. In nucleotides, the CDR3 is TGTGCCAGCAGCTCGGGACTCTCAACCTACGAGCAGTACTTC.

The rearrangement links TRBV6-5 to TRBJ1-5, with a weak D call TRBD1 (6 bases). Germline CDR1 and CDR2: MNHEY and SVGAGI. This CDR3 region has 14 residues. Trimming removed 6 bases from V and 0 bases from J, with 9 bases in between. As DNA, the CDR3 is TGTGCCAGCAGGCAGGGGAATAGCAATCAGCCCCAGCATTTT. It yields the protein CASRQGNSNQPQHF.

The gene calls are TRBV18 and TRBJ2-7, with 7 bases identical to TRBD1. The CDR3 extends over 14 amino acids. The germline gives CDR1 KGHSH, CDR2 LQKENI. V shed 3 bases, J shed 6 bases, and the junction held 8 bases outside the gene matches. This CDR3 is CASSPLTGLSEQYF. The CDR3, as DNA: TGTGCCAGCTCACCGCTGACAGGGCTAAGCGAGCAGTACTTC.

The chain recombines TRBV5-4 with TRBJ1-2, with no clear D. The germline V gene encodes CDR1 SGHNT and CDR2 YYREEE (reference sequence). This CDR3 is built from 14 residues. Trimming removed 4 bases from V and 8 bases from J, with 18 bases in between. The CDR3 is CASSMRAAGGGYTF. The CDR3 DNA reads TGTGCCAGCAGCATGCGGGCAGCCGGTGGGGGCTACACCTTC.

This clone appeared a single time. The chain has TRBV7-2 and TRBJ1-2; TRBD1 aligns across 9 bases. CDR1 and CDR2 (germline): SGHTA, FQGNSA. The CDR3 runs to 15 residues. The V segment lost 1 base and the J segment 6 bases; nucleotides outside the gene matches: 6. The CDR3 loop reads CASSLGDRARHGYTF. In nucleotides, the CDR3 is TGTGCCAGCAGCTTAGGGGACAGGGCTCGCCATGGCTACACCTTC.

A single count supports this clone. The chain couples TRBV4-1 to TRBJ2-7; possibly TRBD2 for D (5 bases). Germline CDR1 MGHRA, CDR2 YSYEKL. The CDR3 extends over 13 amino acids. V was shortened by 4 bases and J by 7 bases, with 14 bases between the two germline ends. The chain's CDR3 is CASSPGARGEQYF. The DNA for the CDR3 is TGCGCCAGCAGCCCCGGTGCCCGAGGGGAGCAGTACTTC.

V and J are TRBV30 and TRBJ2-3, with TRBD1 matching 7 bases. CDR3 length: 14 amino acids. J lost 4 bases, V lost 6 bases, and 10 bases had no gene match. Germline-derived CDR1 and CDR2 are GTSNPN and SVGIG (reference sequence). CDR3 coding DNA: TGTGCCTGCTACCGGACAGGTAGTTCAGATACGCAGTATTTT. Encoded protein: CACYRTGSSDTQYF.

CDR3 coding DNA: TGTGCCAGCAGCAACGGGGGTAATGAGCAGTTCTTC. It translates to CASSNGGNEQFF. The V and J genes are TRBV3-1 (or the pseudogene TRBV3-2) and TRBJ2-1, with D possibly being TRBD2 (6 bases). CDR3 size: 12 residues. Trimming pared 5 bases from V and 7 bases from J, leaving 9 bases between. In germline, CDR1 is LGHDT, CDR2 YNNKEL (reference sequence).

The CDR3 DNA reads as TGTGCCAGCAGCTTAAGAGTTGAGACAGATACGCAGTATTTT. Translating it yields CASSLRVETDTQYF. This sequence joins TRBV7-3 and TRBJ2-3; no firm D call. V was clipped by 1 base and J by 3 bases, with 8 bases between them. The CDR3 sequence is 14 residues long. Germline CDR1 SGHTA, CDR2 FQGTGA.

The chain is built from TRBV27 and TRBJ2-7; the D gene is possibly TRBD1 (6 bases). The CDR3 sequence is 14 residues long. Germline V CDR1 and CDR2: MNHEY, SMNVEV (reference sequence). V lost 2 bases, J lost 4 bases, and 12 bases lay in between. The CDR3 loop is CASSLRDKAYEQYF. As DNA, the CDR3 is TGTGCCAGCAGTTTAAGGGACAAGGCGTACGAGCAGTACTTC.

V is TRBV5-1 and J is TRBJ1-3; D is possibly TRBD1 (5 bases). V was clipped by 2 bases and J by 7 bases, with 13 bases between them. CDR1 SGHRS and CDR2 YFSETQ come from the germline V gene. The CDR3 contains 14 residues. For the CDR3, the DNA is TGCGCCAGCAGCTTCCAGGGTCAGAGGAACACCATATATTTT. Encoded protein: CASSFQGQRNTIYF.

The J gene is TRBJ1-2, the V gene TRBV6-5; D is possibly TRBD1 (6 bases). The V gene's germline CDR1 is MNHEY and CDR2 SVGAGI. V lost 6 bases to trimming and J lost 6 bases, with 11 bases between them. The CDR3 consists of 12 residues. CDR3 nucleotide sequence: TGTGCCAGCAGACGACAGGACGATGGCTACACCTTC. Its protein is CASRRQDDGYTF.

Here the CDR3 reads CASSLERLVSYNEQFF. The CDR3 DNA reads as TGTGCCAGCAGCTTGGAGCGACTAGTCTCCTACAATGAGCAGTTCTTC. The chain carries TRBV5-5 and TRBJ2-1, with D possibly TRBD2 on 6 matching bases. Per germline, CDR1 SGHKS and CDR2 YYEKEE (reference sequence). V gave up 0 bases and J gave up 0 bases, with 10 bases separating them. The CDR3 is 16 amino acids.

This chain connects TRBV18 to TRBJ1-2; TRBD1 agrees at 7 bases. Trimming removed 3 bases from V and 4 bases from J; junction bases left unmatched: 8. CDR3 length: 15 residues. Looked up from germline, CDR1 is KGHSH and CDR2 is LQKENI. CDR3 nucleotide sequence: TGTGCCAGCTCACCTCGAGGGACAGAAGGCTATGGCTACACCTTC. It translates to CASSPRGTEGYGYTF.

The rearrangement joins TRBV29-1 to TRBJ1-1; D remains unclear. Looked up from germline, CDR1 is SQVTM and CDR2 is ANQGSEA. The V and J ends lost 8 bases and 7 bases respectively, with 20 bases between them. The CDR3 has 13 amino acids. The CDR3 region is CSYHRTLVGEAFF. The CDR3 DNA follows: TGCAGCTACCATCGTACCTTAGTTGGTGAAGCTTTCTTT.

The gene calls are TRBV29-1 and TRBJ1-1; D unresolved. There are 14 residues in the CDR3. The germline CDR1 and CDR2 sequences are SQVTM and ANQGSEA. The V gene lost 6 bases and the J gene lost 4 bases, with 18 bases spanning the gap. The CDR3 DNA reads TGCAGCGTGGTCGGCGGCAGCGGAACCACTGAAGCTTTCTTT. This encodes CSVVGGSGTTEAFF. Combining the CDR3 with reference TRBV29-1 and TRBJ1-1 gives the whole variable domain SAVISQKPSRDICQRGTSLTIQCQVDSQVTMMFWYRQQPGQSLTLIATANQGSEATYESGFVIDKFPISRPNLTFSTLTVSNMSPEDSSIYLCSVVGGSGTTEAFFGQGTRLTVV.

The gene calls are TRBV19 and TRBJ1-4, with D possibly matching TRBD1 (5 bases). Germline V gene lookup returns CDR1 LNHDA and CDR2 SQIVND (reference sequence). The CDR3 spans 15 residues. V lost 7 bases and J lost 4, with 16 bases in between. The CDR3 DNA follows: TGTGCCAGTACACCGGGCGGGGCGAATAATGAAAAACTGTTTTTT. Translated, it gives CASTPGGANNEKLFF.

This sequence joins TRBV19 and TRBJ2-7; 9 nucleotides match TRBD1. From germline, CDR1 is LNHDA and CDR2 SQIVND (reference sequence). The CDR3 contains 14 residues. With 4 bases clipped from V and 0 bases from J, the junction kept 1 base outside the gene matches. CDR3 bases: TGTGCCAGTAGTAGGGACAGGGACTCCTACGAGCAGTACTTC. It is translated as CASSRDRDSYEQYF.

The rearrangement links TRBV5-1 to TRBJ2-1, with D possibly matching TRBD1 (6 bases). Trimming took off 1 base at V and 8 bases at J, with 13 bases between the two ends. The CDR3 is 14 residues long. CDR1 is SGHRS, CDR2 YFSETQ, per germline. The CDR3 sequence: CASSLLQGSHEQFF. CDR3 sequence (DNA): TGCGCCAGCAGCTTGTTGCAGGGGAGCCATGAGCAGTTCTTC.

The chain uses TRBV2 and TRBJ2-3; TRBD1 is a possible D gene (6 bases). Germline assignment: CDR1 SNHLY and CDR2 FYNNEI. This CDR3 comprises 13 residues. V was shortened by 5 bases and J by 2 bases, with 8 bases between the two germline ends. The DNA of the CDR3 is TGTGCCAGCAGTAGGGGGATCACAGATACGCAGTATTTT. Translated: CASSRGITDTQYF.

This clone was seen only once. The V call is TRBV28, the J call TRBJ2-6, with D unclear. This CDR3 comprises 17 residues. Between the trimmed V and J ends, which lost 4 bases and 0 bases, there was a span of 13 bases. Germline CDR1 is MDHEN and CDR2 is SYDVKM. This CDR3 is CASSWARMSSGANVLTF. CDR3 coding DNA: TGTGCCAGCAGTTGGGCCAGAATGAGCTCTGGGGCCAACGTCCTGACTTTC. Using reference TRBV28 and TRBJ2-6 for the parts outside the CDR3, the full variable domain is DVKVTQSSRYLVKRTGEKVFLECVQDMDHENMFWYRQDPGLGLRLIYFSYDVKMKEKGDIPEGYSVSREKKERFSLILESASTNQTSMYLCASSWARMSSGANVLTFGAGSRLTVL.